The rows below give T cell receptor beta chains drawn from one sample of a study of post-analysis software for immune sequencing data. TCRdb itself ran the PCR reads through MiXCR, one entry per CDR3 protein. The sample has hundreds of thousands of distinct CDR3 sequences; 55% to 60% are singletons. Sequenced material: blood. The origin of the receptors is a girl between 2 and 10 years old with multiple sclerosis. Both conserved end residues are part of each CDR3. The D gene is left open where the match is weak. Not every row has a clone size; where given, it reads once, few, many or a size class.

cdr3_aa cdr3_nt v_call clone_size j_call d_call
CASSEWGNTEAFF TGTGCCAGCAGTGAGTGGGGGAACACTGAAGCTTTCTTT TRBV2 few TRBJ1-1 .
CASSSIAGGSYEQYF TGCGCCAGCAGCTCCATAGCGGGAGGCTCCTACGAGCAGTACTTC TRBV5-1 few TRBJ2-7 TRBD2
CAINENWDVHEQYF TGTGCCATCAACGAAAACTGGGACGTCCACGAGCAGTACTTC TRBV10-3 once TRBJ2-7 .
CSALPTWDRATYEQYF TGCAGTGCCCTACCTACCTGGGACAGGGCAACCTACGAGCAGTACTTC TRBV20-1 few TRBJ2-7 TRBD1
CASSLWGTDTQYF TGTGCCAGCAGCTTATGGGGCACAGATACGCAGTATTTT TRBV5-1 . TRBJ2-3 .
CASSLPGNEQFF TGTGCCAGCAGTCTCCCCGGCAATGAGCAGTTCTTC TRBV7-2 few TRBJ2-1 .
CASSSPGQGIETQYF TGTGCCAGCAGCAGCCCCGGACAGGGGATAGAGACCCAGTACTTC TRBV5-5 . TRBJ2-5 TRBD1
CSATKGAWETQYF TGCAGCGCAACAAAGGGGGCTTGGGAGACCCAGTACTTC TRBV29-1 few TRBJ2-5 TRBD1
CASSTPTSGGAREQFF TGTGCCAGCAGCACCCCGACTAGCGGGGGGGCCCGGGAGCAGTTCTTC TRBV7-9 . TRBJ2-1 TRBD2
CASRGYGYTF TGTGCCAGCAGGGGCTATGGCTACACCTTC TRBV12-3/TRBV12-4 few TRBJ1-2 .
CASQDRPGANVLTF TGCGCCAGCCAGGACCGACCTGGGGCCAACGTCCTGACTTTC TRBV5-1 . TRBJ2-6 .
CASSLGITAETQYF TGTGCCAGCAGCTTGGGTATCACTGCGGAGACCCAGTACTTC TRBV5-5 once TRBJ2-5 .
CASSQGGASGLDNNEQFF TGCGCCAGCAGCCAAGGCGGGGCGTCAGGACTAGATAACAATGAGCAGTTCTTC TRBV4-1 . TRBJ2-1 TRBD2
CASSLVRPSNEKLFF TGTGCCAGCAGCTTGGTCAGGCCGTCTAATGAAAAACTGTTTTTT TRBV5-5 . TRBJ1-4 .
CSVGDSSTDTQYF TGCAGCGTTGGGGACTCTAGCACAGATACGCAGTATTTT TRBV29-1 . TRBJ2-3 .
CSAISGGNTDTQYF TGCAGTGCTATTAGCGGGGGGAACACAGATACGCAGTATTTT TRBV20-1 . TRBJ2-3 TRBD2
CASSASRGGTDTQYF TGTGCCAGCAGTGCCTCGCGGGGGGGCACAGATACGCAGTATTTT TRBV6-1 . TRBJ2-3 TRBD2
CSAPGSGIGDTQYF TGCAGTGCCCCCGGTAGCGGGATTGGGGATACGCAGTATTTT TRBV20-1 once TRBJ2-3 TRBD2
CASVSGTDNNNEQFF TGTGCCAGCGTGTCAGGGACAGATAATAACAATGAGCAGTTCTTC TRBV3-1 . TRBJ2-1 TRBD1
CASSLSGVWFHNEQFF TGCGCCAGCAGCTTGTCGGGGGTGTGGTTCCACAATGAGCAGTTCTTC TRBV5-1 . TRBJ2-1 .
CASSPPGVAGLNNEQFF TGTGCCAGCAGCCCCCCCGGGGTAGCGGGGCTTAACAATGAGCAGTTCTTC TRBV9 . TRBJ2-1 TRBD2
CSVVLTTTVYEQYF TGCAGCGTTGTTTTGACAACCACTGTCTACGAGCAGTACTTC TRBV29-1 few TRBJ2-7 .
CASSPRGVRQPQHF TGTGCCAGCAGTCCCAGGGGTGTTAGACAGCCCCAGCATTTT TRBV6-5 . TRBJ1-5 .
CSASLMDGPEKLFF TGCAGTGCTAGTTTGATGGACGGCCCTGAAAAACTGTTTTTT TRBV20-1 few TRBJ1-4 .
CASSPRTSGTYNEQFF TGTGCCAGCAGCCCAAGGACTAGCGGGACCTACAATGAGCAGTTCTTC TRBV12-3/TRBV12-4 many TRBJ2-1 TRBD2
CSPRGGPETQYF TGCAGTCCCCGGGGGGGCCCAGAGACCCAGTACTTC TRBV20-1 . TRBJ2-5 TRBD2
CSAPDRGLGEAFF TGCAGTGCGCCGGACAGGGGGCTTGGTGAAGCTTTCTTT TRBV20-1 . TRBJ1-1 TRBD1
CSVTGTGRGGEQFF TGCAGCGTTACGGGGACAGGGAGAGGGGGTGAGCAGTTCTTC TRBV29-1 few TRBJ2-1 TRBD1
CASSLWGSTDTQYF TGTGCCAGCAGCTTATGGGGAAGTACAGATACGCAGTATTTT TRBV11-2 few TRBJ2-3 .
CAISARQQGYNEQFF TGTGCCATCTCCGCCAGGCAGCAGGGGTACAACGAGCAGTTCTTC TRBV10-3 . TRBJ2-1 .
CSARDPGRPDTQYF TGCAGTGCTAGAGACCCAGGGAGGCCAGATACGCAGTATTTT TRBV20-1 few TRBJ2-3 .
CASSLELGKSQHF TGTGCCAGCAGCTTAGAGCTCGGTAAGTCCCAGCATTTT TRBV7-9 . TRBJ1-5 .
CASSLDTADTQYF TGTGCCAGCAGTTTAGACACTGCAGATACGCAGTATTTT TRBV12-3/TRBV12-4 . TRBJ2-3 .
CASSADRGYSNQLQHF TGTGCCAGCAGTGCTGACAGGGGGTATAGCAATCAGCTCCAGCATTTT TRBV6-1 . TRBJ1-5 TRBD1
CATSRAQGYEQYF TGTGCCACCAGCAGGGCTCAGGGCTACGAGCAGTACTTC TRBV15 few TRBJ2-7 .
CSGSWAYEQFF TGCAGCGGCTCCTGGGCTTATGAGCAGTTCTTC TRBV29-1 . TRBJ2-1 .
CASRKATYLDTQYF TGTGCCAGCAGGAAGGCGACTTATTTGGATACGCAGTATTTT TRBV2 . TRBJ2-3 .
CSASPGLPFF TGCAGTGCTAGTCCGGGACTACCGTTCTTC TRBV20-1 few TRBJ2-1 TRBD2
CASSLATGGSYNEQFF TGCGCCAGCAGCTTGGCCACGGGGGGTTCCTACAATGAGCAGTTCTTC TRBV5-1 . TRBJ2-1 TRBD2
CASSLRLAAPRHNEQFF TGTGCCAGCAGCCTCCGACTAGCGGCCCCTCGGCACAATGAGCAGTTCTTC TRBV7-9 . TRBJ2-1 TRBD2
CATSDQTGTDYNEQFF TGTGCCACCAGTGACCAAACCGGGACAGATTACAATGAGCAGTTCTTC TRBV24-1 . TRBJ2-1 TRBD1
CASSLDRGRANTEAFF TGTGCCAGCAGCCTCGACAGGGGGCGGGCGAACACTGAAGCTTTCTTT TRBV3-1 . TRBJ1-1 TRBD1
CASSEKWTGVYGYTF TGTGCCAGCAGTGAAAAGTGGACAGGGGTTTATGGCTACACTTTC TRBV6-1 . TRBJ1-2 TRBD1
CSVFTALQVLDNEQFF TGCAGCGTTTTTACCGCCCTACAGGTTCTGGACAATGAGCAGTTCTTC TRBV29-1 . TRBJ2-1 .
CASSAKRGFNEQFF TGTGCCAGCAGTGCAAAGCGGGGTTTTAATGAGCAGTTCTTC TRBV2 . TRBJ2-1 TRBD2
CASSYRTSGRRNEQYF TGTGCCAGCAGTTACCGAACTAGCGGGAGACGCAATGAGCAGTACTTC TRBV6-5 once TRBJ2-7 TRBD2
CASSPTGLDQPQHF TGCGCCAGCAGCCCTACAGGGCTCGATCAGCCCCAGCATTTT TRBV5-1 . TRBJ1-5 .